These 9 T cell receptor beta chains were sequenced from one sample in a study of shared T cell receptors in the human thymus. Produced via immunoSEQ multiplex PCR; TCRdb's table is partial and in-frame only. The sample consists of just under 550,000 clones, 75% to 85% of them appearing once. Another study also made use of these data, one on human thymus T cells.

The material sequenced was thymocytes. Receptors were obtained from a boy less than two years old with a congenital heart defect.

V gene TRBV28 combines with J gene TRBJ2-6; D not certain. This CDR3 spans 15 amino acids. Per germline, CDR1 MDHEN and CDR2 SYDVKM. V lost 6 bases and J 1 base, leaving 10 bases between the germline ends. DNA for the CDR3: TGTGCCAGCAGCCCCGGCAGGTCTGGGGCCAACGTCCTGACTTTC. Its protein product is CASSPGRSGANVLTF.

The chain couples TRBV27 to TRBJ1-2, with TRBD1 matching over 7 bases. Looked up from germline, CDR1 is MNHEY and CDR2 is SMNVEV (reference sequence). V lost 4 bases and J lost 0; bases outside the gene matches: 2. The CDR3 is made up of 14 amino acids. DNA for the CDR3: TGTGCCAGCAGTTCCGGGACAGCTAACTATGGCTACACCTTC. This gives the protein CASSSGTANYGYTF.

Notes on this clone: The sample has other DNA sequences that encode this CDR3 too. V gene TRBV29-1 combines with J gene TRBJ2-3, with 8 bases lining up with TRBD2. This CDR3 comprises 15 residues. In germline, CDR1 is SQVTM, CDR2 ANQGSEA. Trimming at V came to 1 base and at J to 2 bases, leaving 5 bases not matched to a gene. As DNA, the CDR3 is TGCAGCGTTGAAGCCACTAGCGGACTCACAGATACGCAGTATTTT. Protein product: CSVEATSGLTDTQYF.

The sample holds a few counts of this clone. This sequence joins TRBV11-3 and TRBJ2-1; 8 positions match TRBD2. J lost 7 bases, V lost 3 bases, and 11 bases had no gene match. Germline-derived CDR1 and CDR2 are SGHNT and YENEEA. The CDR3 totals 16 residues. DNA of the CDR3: TGTGCCAGCAGCTTTTCAACGGGAGGGCCCATAAATGAGCAGTTCTTC. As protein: CASSFSTGGPINEQFF.

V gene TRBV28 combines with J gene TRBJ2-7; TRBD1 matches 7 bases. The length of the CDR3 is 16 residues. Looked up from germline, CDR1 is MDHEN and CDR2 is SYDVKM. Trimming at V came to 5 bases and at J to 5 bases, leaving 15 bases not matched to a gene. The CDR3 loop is CASSRSSTGSNHEQYF. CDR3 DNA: TGTGCCAGCAGTCGAAGCTCGACAGGGAGTAACCACGAGCAGTACTTC.

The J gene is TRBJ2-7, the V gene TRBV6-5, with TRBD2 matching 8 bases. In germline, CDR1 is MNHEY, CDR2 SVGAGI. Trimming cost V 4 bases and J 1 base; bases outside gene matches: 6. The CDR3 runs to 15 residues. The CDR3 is CASSWGERGSYEQYF. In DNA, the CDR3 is TGTGCCAGCAGTTGGGGCGAGCGGGGGTCCTACGAGCAGTACTTC.

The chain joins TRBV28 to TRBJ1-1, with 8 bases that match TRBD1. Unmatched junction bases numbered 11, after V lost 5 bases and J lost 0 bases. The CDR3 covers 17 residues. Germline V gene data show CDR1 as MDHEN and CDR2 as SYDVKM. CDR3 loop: CASSPGQGQNMNTEAFF. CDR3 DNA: TGTGCCAGCAGTCCTGGACAGGGCCAGAACATGAACACTGAAGCTTTCTTT.

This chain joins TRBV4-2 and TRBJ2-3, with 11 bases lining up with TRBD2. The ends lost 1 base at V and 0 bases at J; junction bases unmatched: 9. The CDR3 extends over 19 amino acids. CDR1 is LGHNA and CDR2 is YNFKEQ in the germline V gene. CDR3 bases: TGTGCCAGCAGCCAAGTCGGTAGCGGGAGGGGATCTAGCACAGATACGCAGTATTTT. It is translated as CASSQVGSGRGSSTDTQYF.

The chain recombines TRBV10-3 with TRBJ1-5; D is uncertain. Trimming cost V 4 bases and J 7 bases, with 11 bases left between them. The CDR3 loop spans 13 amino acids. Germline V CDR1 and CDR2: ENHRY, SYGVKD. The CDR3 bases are TGTGCCATCAGTGTCGCGGGTTGGCAGCCCCAGCATTTT. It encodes CAISVAGWQPQHF.